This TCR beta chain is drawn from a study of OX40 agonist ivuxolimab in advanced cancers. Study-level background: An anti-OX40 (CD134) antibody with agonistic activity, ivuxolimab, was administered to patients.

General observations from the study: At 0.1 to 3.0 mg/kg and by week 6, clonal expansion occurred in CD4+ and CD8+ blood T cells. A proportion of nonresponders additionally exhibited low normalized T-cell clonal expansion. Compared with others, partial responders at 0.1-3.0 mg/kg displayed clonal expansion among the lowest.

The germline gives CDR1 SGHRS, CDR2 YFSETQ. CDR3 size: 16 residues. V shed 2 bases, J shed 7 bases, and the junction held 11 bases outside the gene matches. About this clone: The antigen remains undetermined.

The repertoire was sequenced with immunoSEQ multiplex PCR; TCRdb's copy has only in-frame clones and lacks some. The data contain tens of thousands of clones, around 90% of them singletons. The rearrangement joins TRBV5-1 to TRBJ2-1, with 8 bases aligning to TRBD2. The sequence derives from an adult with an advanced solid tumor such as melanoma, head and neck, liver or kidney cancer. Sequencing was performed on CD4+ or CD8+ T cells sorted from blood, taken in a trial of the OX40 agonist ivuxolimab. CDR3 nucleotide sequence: TGCGCCAGCAGCTTTGATCCAGCGGGAGTCACGAATGAGCAGTTCTTC. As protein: CASSFDPAGVTNEQFF.